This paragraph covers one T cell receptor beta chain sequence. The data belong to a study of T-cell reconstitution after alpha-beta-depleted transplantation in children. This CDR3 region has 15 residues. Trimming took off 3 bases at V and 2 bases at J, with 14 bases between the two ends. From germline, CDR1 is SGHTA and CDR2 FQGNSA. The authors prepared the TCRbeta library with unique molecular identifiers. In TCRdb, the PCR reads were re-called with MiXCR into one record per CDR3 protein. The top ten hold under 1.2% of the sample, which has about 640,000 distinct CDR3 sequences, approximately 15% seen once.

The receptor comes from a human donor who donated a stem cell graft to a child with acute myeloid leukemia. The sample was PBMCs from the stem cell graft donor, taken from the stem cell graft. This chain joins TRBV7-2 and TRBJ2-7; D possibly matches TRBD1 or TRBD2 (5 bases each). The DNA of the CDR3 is TGTGCCAGCAGCTTGAACGGGGCCTCTGCCTACGAGCAGTACTTC. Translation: CASSLNGASAYEQYF.